This T cell receptor (beta chain) was retrieved from a study of shared clonotypes between healthy human individuals. The overall study: Each donor's CD4 naive and CD4 memory cells filled three plates apiece, CD8 naive two, and CD8 memory one.

As regards this clone: Its antigen is undetermined.

Study observations and caveats: Clonotype sharing across donors was expected to vary with sequencing depth.

Deep-level assay runs were performed. Sorted-subset replicate PCR reactions contained roughly 200 ng DNA, corresponding to approximately 30,000 T cell genomes. Generated by immunoSEQ multiplex PCR, the TCRdb table keeps only in-frame clones and is missing some. The sample lists 2 million to 3 million clones, over 85% seen once, with approximately 0.36% in the top ten. Sample: naive CD4+ T cells from PBMCs. As to subset: CD45RA+ positively selected. The receptor comes from a man aged 18 to 29 in good health. Some clones in this sample may be carry-over from other donors' samples.

CDR3 in DNA: TGCGCCAGCAGCTTGGGACAGAACCGCGGCACTGAAGCTTTCTTT. It codes for CASSLGQNRGTEAFF. The chain employs TRBV5-1 and TRBJ1-1; a weak D match, TRBD1 (5 bases). Trimming stripped 0 bases from V and 4 bases from J, with 13 bases between. The CDR3 spans 15 residues. CDR1 is SGHRS and CDR2 is YFSETQ in the germline V gene.